The entry below gives a single T cell receptor (beta chain) sequence along with its context. The table lists this clonotype with a few counts. No cognate antigen has been identified for it. The record has no base qualities; no much larger clone is one base away. The germline ends are 10 bases apart after V is trimmed by 1 base and J by 4 bases. The CDR3 has 14 amino acids, counting the end cysteine and phenylalanine. The CDR3 DNA has 42 bases and is translated from base 1. The protocol used for the library was RT-PCR. The sequencer was an Illumina HiSeq 2500. The public reads were reprocessed in TCRdb via fastp at Q25 and MiXCR, keeping in-frame beta chains. Rows with a matching CDR3 protein are joined into one entry that keeps the most common DNA and genes. This sample comprises roughly 790,000 distinct CDR3 sequences, around 20% of them detected only once. More than 8.5% of the sample belongs to the ten largest clones.

The data were obtained in a study of response to subunit inactivated influenza vaccine (dated by TCRdb to between 2018 and 2020). Regarding the study in general: The study used deep quantitative T cell receptor repertoire profiling to track responses to a trivalent subunit inactivated influenza vaccine. Paper-wide results and their limitations: It was suggested by the authors that each seasonal influenza vaccination may recruit only a limited number of new T cells.

This sequence originates from a man aged 45-65 years who received an inactivated influenza vaccine. Donor details come from another sample of the same person, matched by shared clones. This sequence uses TRBV12-3 or TRBV12-4 and TRBJ1-1; TRBD1 might be the D gene, on 6 matching bases. The specimen comprised PBMCs from blood, sampled less than 6 days after vaccination. Read as DNA, the sequence is TGTGCCAGCAGTTTAGGAGGGGGTACCACTGAAGCTTTCTTT. Its amino acids are CASSLGGGTTEAFF.